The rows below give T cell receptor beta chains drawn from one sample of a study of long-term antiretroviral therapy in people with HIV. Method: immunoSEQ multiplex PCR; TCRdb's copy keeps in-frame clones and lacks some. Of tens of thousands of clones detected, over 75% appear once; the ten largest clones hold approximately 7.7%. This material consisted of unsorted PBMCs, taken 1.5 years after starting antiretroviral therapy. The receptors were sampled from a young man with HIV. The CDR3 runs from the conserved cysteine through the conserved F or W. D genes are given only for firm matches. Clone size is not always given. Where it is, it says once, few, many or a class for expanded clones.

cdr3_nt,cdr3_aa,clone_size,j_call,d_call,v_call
TGTGCCAGCTCACCAATGACCGATTCCTACGAGCAGTACTTC,CASSPMTDSYEQYF,-,TRBJ2-7,-,TRBV18
TGTGCCAGTCTTATAGCGGACACCGGGGAGCTGTTTTTT,CASLIADTGELFF,few,TRBJ2-2,-,TRBV19
TGTGCCAGCAGCTTCATGCGGGGATCGGATGAAAAACTGTTTTTT,CASSFMRGSDEKLFF,-,TRBJ1-4,-,TRBV11-2
TGTGCCAGCGGCCAGGGGCAGCCCTACGAGCAGTACTTC,CASGQGQPYEQYF,-,TRBJ2-7,-,TRBV7-9
TGCGCCAGCAGCTCAGCGGACAGGTACGAGCAGTACTTC,CASSSADRYEQYF,few,TRBJ2-7,TRBD1,TRBV4-1
TGTGCCAGCAGCCCAACCTTGACGGGACACCTGACTAGACCCGGGGAGCTGTTTTTT,CASSPTLTGHLTRPGELFF,once,TRBJ2-2,-,TRBV5-4
TGTGCCAGCACCTTGGGGGGAGGCTACACCTTC,CASTLGGGYTF,-,TRBJ1-2,-,TRBV5-4
TGTGCCAGCAGTTACTCAAGCTCCTACGAGCAGTACTTC,CASSYSSSYEQYF,few,TRBJ2-7,-,TRBV6-5
TGTGCCAGCAGTTTAGGAGGCTTGTATGGCTACACCTTC,CASSLGGLYGYTF,-,TRBJ1-2,-,TRBV27
TGTGCCAGCAGTTCCGCGGGACTAGCAGGCACAGATACGCAGTATTTT,CASSSAGLAGTDTQYF,-,TRBJ2-3,TRBD2,TRBV6-5
TGTGCCAGCAGTGCTGCAGGGGGCATGGATGAGCAGTTCTTC,CASSAAGGMDEQFF,-,TRBJ2-1,TRBD1,TRBV28
TGCAGCTATATCGGGGCTTGGCCCCAGGGCGGGGAGCTGTTTTTT,CSYIGAWPQGGELFF,-,TRBJ2-2,-,TRBV29-1
TGTGCCAGTAGTATGACCCAGGGGTCAGGATACAATGAGCAGTTCTTC,CASSMTQGSGYNEQFF,-,TRBJ2-1,-,TRBV19
TGTGCCAGCAGCTTGGGGGGGCCTTCCCGCGAGCAGTACTTC,CASSLGGPSREQYF,-,TRBJ2-7,-,TRBV5-4
TGCGCCAGCAGCCTAATCCAACAGGACCCTAGGGGCTACACCTTC,CASSLIQQDPRGYTF,-,TRBJ1-2,-,TRBV5-1
TGTGCCAGCAGTGAAGAAGGGGGCAAACGCACCGGGGAGCTGTTTTTT,CASSEEGGKRTGELFF,-,TRBJ2-2,TRBD1,TRBV6-1
TGTGCCAGCAGTTTATCCGCGGGTGGGGAAGAGACCCAGTACTTC,CASSLSAGGEETQYF,-,TRBJ2-5,-,TRBV27
TGTGCCAGTAGTGCCGGGAAAAGCACAGATACGCAGTATTTT,CASSAGKSTDTQYF,-,TRBJ2-3,-,TRBV19
TGTGCCTGGGGGGCCGGGTTATCTAATGAAAAACTGTTTTTT,CAWGAGLSNEKLFF,-,TRBJ1-4,-,TRBV30
TGTGCCAGTAGTATGGGAAGGAGCACAGATACGCAGTATTTT,CASSMGRSTDTQYF,-,TRBJ2-3,-,TRBV19
TGTGCCAGCAGCCGGTCTAGCGGGAGTCGTTACGAGCAGTACTTC,CASSRSSGSRYEQYF,-,TRBJ2-7,TRBD2,TRBV7-2
TGCGCCAGCAGCCAATTCGGACAGGGGAGTGAGACCCAGTACTTC,CASSQFGQGSETQYF,-,TRBJ2-5,TRBD1,TRBV4-3
TGTGCCAGCAGCTTACTTGCAGCCAAAAACATTCAGTACTTC,CASSLLAAKNIQYF,-,TRBJ2-4,-,TRBV7-9